The source of this T cell receptor beta chain is a study of radiotherapy plus CTLA-4 blockade in lung cancer. Here immunoSEQ multiplex PCR was the method, and the copy in TCRdb shows in-frame clones only, minus some. Here the sample spans more than 90,000 clones, 80% to 90% being singletons. This CDR3 has 13 residues. Trimming removed 4 bases at V and 7 bases at J, with 13 bases between. CDR1 and CDR2 from the germline V gene are LGHNA and YNFKEQ. This TCR was recovered from a human donor with non-small cell lung cancer that progressed on radiotherapy plus ipilimumab. The specimen comprised peripheral blood, sampled from a patient treated with radiotherapy plus ipilimumab. The chain has TRBV4-2 and TRBJ1-2, with D unresolved. CDR3 coding DNA: TGTGCCAGCAGCCCCGGCCGACTTTTTGGCTACACCTTC. This gives the protein CASSPGRLFGYTF.